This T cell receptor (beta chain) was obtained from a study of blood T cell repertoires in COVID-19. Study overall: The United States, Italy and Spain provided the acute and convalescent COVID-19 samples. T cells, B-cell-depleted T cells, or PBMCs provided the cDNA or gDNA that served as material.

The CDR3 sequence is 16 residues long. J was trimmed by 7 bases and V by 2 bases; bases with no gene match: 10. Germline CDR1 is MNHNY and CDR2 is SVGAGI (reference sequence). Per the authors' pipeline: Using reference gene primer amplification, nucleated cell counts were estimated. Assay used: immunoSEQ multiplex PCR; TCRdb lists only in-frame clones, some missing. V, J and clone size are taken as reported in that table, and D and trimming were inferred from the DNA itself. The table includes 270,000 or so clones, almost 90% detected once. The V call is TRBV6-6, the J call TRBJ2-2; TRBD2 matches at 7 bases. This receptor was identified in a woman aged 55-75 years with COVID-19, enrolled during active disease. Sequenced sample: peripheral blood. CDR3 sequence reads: CASSYPLAGEGGELFF. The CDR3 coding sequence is TGTGCCAGCAGTTACCCGTTGGCGGGGGAAGGCGGGGAGCTGTTTTTT.